These T cell receptor beta chains were read from a single sample in a study of T cell responses to AZD1222 COVID-19 vaccine. Libraries were prepared by immunoSEQ multiplex PCR; TCRdb keeps only in-frame clonotypes and omits some of them. This table has under 150,000 clones, roughly 93% appearing once. Sequenced here: peripheral blood, sampled 28 days after the second AZD1222 dose. The receptors shown here come from an adult who received the AZD1222 COVID-19 vaccine. The CDR3 runs from the conserved cysteine through the conserved F or W. A D gene is named only where the DNA matches it firmly.

>TRBJ2-1|TRBD2|TRBV5-4|16
CASSLGTSGTDNEQFF
TGTGCCAGCAGCTTGGGCACTAGCGGGACGGATAATGAGCAGTTCTTC
>TRBJ1-2|TRBD1|TRBV7-2|14
CASSTRDRVDGYTF
TGTGCCAGCAGCACCCGGGACAGGGTGGATGGCTACACCTTC
>TRBJ1-6|NA|TRBV7-9|16
CASTRTGTAKSSPLHF
TGTGCCAGCACCCGCACAGGCACCGCCAAGAGCTCACCCCTCCACTTT
>TRBJ1-1|TRBD1|TRBV9|15
CASSVPTGGLTEAFF
TGTGCCAGCAGCGTACCTACAGGGGGCTTAACTGAAGCTTTCTTT
>TRBJ1-1|NA|TRBV12-3/TRBV12-4|13
CASTDKWNTEAFF
TGTGCCAGCACCGACAAGTGGAACACTGAAGCTTTCTTT
>TRBJ2-3|TRBD2|TRBV28|12
CASGGSADTQYF
TGTGCCTCCGGGGGGTCGGCAGATACGCAGTATTTT
>TRBJ1-4|NA|TRBV30|10
CAWSHNELFF
TGTGCCTGGAGTCATAATGAACTGTTTTTT
>TRBJ1-4|NA|TRBV5-4|13
CASSLDPGEKLFF
TGTGCCAGCAGCTTGGACCCAGGAGAAAAACTGTTTTTT
>TRBJ2-7|NA|TRBV6-5|12
CASRPPRGEQYF
TGTGCCAGCAGGCCCCCCAGGGGCGAGCAGTACTTC
>TRBJ2-3|TRBD1|TRBV9|16
CASSSRTGNLGDTQYF
TGTGCCAGCAGCTCCCGGACAGGGAATTTAGGAGATACGCAGTATTTT